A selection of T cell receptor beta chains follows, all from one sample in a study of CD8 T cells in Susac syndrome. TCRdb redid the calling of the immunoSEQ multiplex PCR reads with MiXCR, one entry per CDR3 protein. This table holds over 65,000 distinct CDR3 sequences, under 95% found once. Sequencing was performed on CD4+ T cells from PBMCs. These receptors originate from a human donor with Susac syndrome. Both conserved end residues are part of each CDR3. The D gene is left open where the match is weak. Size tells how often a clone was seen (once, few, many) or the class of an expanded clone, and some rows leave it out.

CASSPRDRGGRTQYF	TGTGCCAGCAGTCCCCGGGACAGGGGAGGTCGGACCCAGTACTTC	NA	TRBJ2-5	TRBD1	TRBV2
CASSVEGSNQPQHF	TGTGCCAGCAGTGTAGAGGGTAGCAATCAGCCCCAGCATTTT	NA	TRBJ1-5	NA	TRBV2
CASSTRASTDTQYF	TGTGCCAGCAGTACTAGAGCTAGCACAGATACGCAGTATTTT	NA	TRBJ2-3	NA	TRBV6-5
CASSYLGQPTDTQYF	TGTGCCAGCAGTTACTTAGGACAGCCCACAGATACGCAGTATTTT	NA	TRBJ2-3	NA	TRBV6-2/TRBV6-3
CASSVEGGSKNTEAFF	TGTGCCAGCAGCGTAGAGGGTGGGTCCAAAAACACTGAAGCTTTCTTT	NA	TRBJ1-1	NA	TRBV9
CASIRDNEQFF	TGTGCCAGCATTCGAGACAATGAGCAGTTCTTC	NA	TRBJ2-1	NA	TRBV12-3/TRBV12-4
CASSQDTRDTQYF	TGTGCCAGCAGCCAAGATACGCGAGATACGCAGTATTTT	NA	TRBJ2-3	NA	TRBV4-2
CASTFARRRTDTQYF	TGTGCCAGCACCTTCGCGCGGCGGAGGACAGATACGCAGTATTTT	NA	TRBJ2-3	NA	TRBV12-3/TRBV12-4
CATSDGRAGQPQHF	TGTGCCACCAGTGATGGGCGGGCAGGTCAGCCCCAGCATTTT	NA	TRBJ1-5	NA	TRBV24-1
CASSIWDPVAYNEQFF	TGTGCCAGTAGTATCTGGGACCCGGTGGCCTACAATGAGCAGTTCTTC	once	TRBJ2-1	NA	TRBV19